One sample yielded the 24 T cell receptor beta chains listed below, sequenced in a study of blood T cell repertoires in COVID-19. The data were produced by immunoSEQ multiplex PCR, yet TCRdb's version contains in-frame clones alone and is incomplete. The data show roughly 60,000 clones, approximately 91% seen once. Specimen: peripheral blood. The receptors here all came from a man aged 50-59 years with active COVID-19.

The chain combines TRBV5-1 with TRBJ2-5; 10 positions agree with TRBD2. CDR1 and CDR2 from the germline V gene are SGHRS and YFSETQ. V lost 2 bases, J lost 5 bases, and 6 bases stayed unmatched. CDR3 length: 15 amino acids. CDR3 nucleotides: TGCGCCAGCAGCTTTAGCGGGGGGTTCGTTGAGACCCAGTACTTC. Translating gives CASSFSGGFVETQYF.

The J gene is TRBJ2-3, the V gene TRBV2, with D maybe TRBD2 (5 bases). The V gene's germline CDR1 is SNHLY and CDR2 FYNNEI. The CDR3 consists of 16 residues. With 4 bases removed from V and 1 base from J, the gap between germline ends came to 15 bases. The CDR3 DNA sequence: TGTGCCAGCAGTGTTGGAGGAAGTCTGGGCACAGATACGCAGTATTTT. Translating it yields CASSVGGSLGTDTQYF.

The chain is built from TRBV4-2 and TRBJ1-5; D is unclear. This CDR3 spans 14 amino acids. The V and J ends lost 0 bases and 6 bases respectively, with 9 bases between them. The germline gives CDR1 LGHNA, CDR2 YNFKEQ. The CDR3 DNA is TGTGCCAGCAGCCAAGAGGAGGGTCCTCAGCCCCAGCATTTT. Its protein is CASSQEEGPQPQHF.

This rearrangement joins TRBV6-5 to TRBJ2-3; a weak D match, TRBD1 (5 bases). The germline gives CDR1 MNHEY, CDR2 SVGAGI. The CDR3 has 15 residues. With 3 bases removed from V and 0 bases from J, the gap between germline ends came to 10 bases. CDR3 nucleotide sequence: TGTGCCAGCAGTTATAAGGGGCAGAGCACAGATACGCAGTATTTT. Protein: CASSYKGQSTDTQYF.

This clone is a singleton in its sample. This chain uses TRBV7-9 with TRBJ2-3, with D maybe TRBD2 (6 bases). Trimming shortened V by 0 bases and J by 0 bases, and 13 bases separated the two germline ends. The CDR3 is 17 amino acids. Germline CDR1 is SEHNR and CDR2 is FQNEAQ (reference sequence). CDR3 DNA: TGTGCCAGCAGCTTAGCGCGGGGCAGGACTAGCACAGATACGCAGTATTTT. It codes for CASSLARGRTSTDTQYF.

The chain combines TRBV6-5 with TRBJ1-2; 10 nucleotides align to TRBD1. Trimming took 0 bases from V and 3 from J; bases not matched to a gene: 1. This CDR3 has 15 amino acids. Germline lookup yields CDR1 MNHEY and CDR2 SVGAGI. CDR3 DNA sequence: TGTGCCAGCAGTTACTCGGGACAGGGGTACTATGGCTACACCTTC. Translated, it gives CASSYSGQGYYGYTF.

The rearrangement links TRBV20-1 to TRBJ1-2; D is unclear. The CDR3 has 12 residues. Germline CDR1 and CDR2: DFQATT and SNEGSKA (reference sequence). Trimming cost V 3 bases and J 1 base, with 6 bases left between them. The CDR3 here is CSASFRNYGYTF. In DNA, the CDR3 is TGCAGTGCTAGTTTTCGTAACTATGGCTACACCTTC.

The table lists this clone with a count of one. The CDR3 sequence: CASSQDYGQGRGYTF. The CDR3 DNA reads TGTGCCAGCAGCCAAGATTACGGACAGGGACGTGGCTACACCTTC. V gene TRBV4-2 combines with J gene TRBJ1-2, with TRBD1 matching over 8 bases. There are 15 residues in the CDR3. CDR1 and CDR2 (germline): LGHNA, YNFKEQ. Trimming removed 0 bases from V and 7 bases from J; junction bases left unmatched: 7.

The V call is TRBV7-9, the J call TRBJ2-7; TRBD1 aligns across 10 bases. Trimming took 5 bases from V and 2 from J; bases not matched to a gene: 3. CDR1 and CDR2 from the germline V gene are SEHNR and FQNEAQ (reference sequence). CDR3 length: 14 amino acids. CDR3 DNA sequence: TGTGCCAGCAGCCCCGGGACAGGGGCCTACGAGCAGTACTTC. Translation: CASSPGTGAYEQYF.

J is TRBJ2-7 and V is TRBV5-6; weak D call: TRBD2 (6 bases). The CDR3 spans 13 residues. Germline CDR1 and CDR2: SGHDT and YYEEEE. V lost 4 bases to trimming and J lost 5 bases, with 13 bases between them. For the CDR3, the DNA is TGTGCCAGCAGCCTCAGGGACTTACACGAGCAGTACTTC. Its translation: CASSLRDLHEQYF.

As DNA, the CDR3 is TGTGCCAGCAGCGATGGGACAGACACAGATACGCAGTATTTT. This sequence encodes CASSDGTDTDTQYF. The chain employs TRBV11-2 and TRBJ2-3; TRBD1 matches at 7 bases. V lost 5 bases, J lost 2 bases, and 4 bases stayed unmatched. Germline CDR1 is SGHAT and CDR2 is FQNNGV. This CDR3 spans 14 amino acids.

The V gene is TRBV18, the J gene TRBJ1-2; D remains ambiguous. Trimming removed 3 bases from V and 5 bases from J, with 13 bases in between. The CDR3 covers 14 residues. Germline V gene lookup returns CDR1 KGHSH and CDR2 LQKENI. CDR3 bases: TGTGCCAGCTCACCGCCAAAGGGAGGTTATGGCTACACCTTC. Protein sequence: CASSPPKGGYGYTF. The full variable domain, its missing parts supplied by reference TRBV18 and TRBJ1-2, is NAGVMQNPRHLVRRRGQEARLRCSPMKGHSHVYWYRQLPEEGLKFMVYLQKENIIDESGMPKERFSAEFPKEGPSILRIQQVVRGDSAAYFCASSPPKGGYGYTFGSGTRLTVV.

J is TRBJ1-4 and V is TRBV18, with TRBD1 identical over 8 bases. With 4 bases clipped from V and 6 bases from J, the junction kept 4 bases outside the gene matches. The germline V gene encodes CDR1 KGHSH and CDR2 LQKENI. The CDR3 length is 14 residues. Here the CDR3 reads CASSRRGLDEKLFF. CDR3 nucleotides: TGTGCCAGCTCACGCAGGGGGCTGGATGAAAAACTGTTTTTT.

The rearrangement links TRBV9 to TRBJ2-5; perhaps TRBD2 as D (6 bases). CDR3 length equals 14 residues. Germline values: CDR1 SGDLS, CDR2 YYNGEE. Trimming shortened V by 3 bases and J by 7 bases, and 16 bases separated the two germline ends. CDR3 nucleotide sequence: TGTGCCAGCAGCGCCGGGACTCCCAAGGGGACCCAGTACTTC. It specifies CASSAGTPKGTQYF.

The rearrangement joins TRBV18 to TRBJ1-2, with 7 nucleotides matching TRBD1. Per germline, CDR1 KGHSH and CDR2 LQKENI. V dropped 0 bases and J dropped 2; count of bases not matched to a gene: 6. This CDR3 has 16 residues. CDR3 in amino acids: CASSPPSTGANYGYTF. CDR3 DNA sequence: TGTGCCAGCTCACCACCTAGTACAGGGGCGAACTATGGCTACACCTTC.

In DNA, the CDR3 is TGTGCCAGCAGCTTAGCCGGACAGGGAAGGGGCGAGCAGTACTTC. Protein: CASSLAGQGRGEQYF. The genes are TRBV7-9 and TRBJ2-7; 8 positions match TRBD1. With 0 bases clipped from V and 6 bases from J, the junction kept 7 bases outside the gene matches. Germline V gene sequence: CDR1 SEHNR, CDR2 FQNEAQ (reference sequence). The CDR3 contains 15 residues.

The chain joins TRBV5-6 to TRBJ2-5, with 7 bases lining up with TRBD2. This CDR3 is 17 amino acids long. CDR1 SGHDT and CDR2 YYEEEE come from the germline V gene. V trimming: 3 bases; J trimming: 4 bases; junction bases outside the gene matches: 15. CDR3 DNA: TGTGCCAGCAGCTCTGGACTGGTGCGGGGGTTTTCAGAGACCCAGTACTTC. Protein: CASSSGLVRGFSETQYF.

The V gene is TRBV25-1, the J gene TRBJ2-7; 8 bases line up with TRBD1. CDR1 is MGHDK, CDR2 SYGVNS, per germline. V lost 7 bases, J lost 4 bases, and 6 bases stayed unmatched. This CDR3 is built from 13 residues. The CDR3 sequence: CASTPGGRYEQYF. Here the CDR3 DNA reads TGTGCCAGCACCCCAGGGGGCAGGTACGAGCAGTACTTC.

This chain links TRBV7-6 with TRBJ2-5, with 7 bases that match TRBD1. The CDR3 loop spans 16 amino acids. Germline V gene sequence: CDR1 SGHVS, CDR2 FNYEAQ. Losses at the gene ends were 4 bases for V and 5 bases for J; bases not matched to a gene: 13. Here the CDR3 reads CASSSIRDSTGETQYF. The CDR3, as DNA: TGTGCCAGCAGCTCGATAAGGGACAGCACGGGGGAGACCCAGTACTTC.

The rearrangement uses TRBV9 and TRBJ2-5, with TRBD2 matching over 11 bases. The CDR3 is 14 residues long. Trimming removed 3 bases from V and 4 bases from J; junction bases left unmatched: 2. Germline CDR1 SGDLS, CDR2 YYNGEE. Written as DNA, the CDR3 is TGTGCCAGCAGCGGACTAGCGGGGTCAGAGACCCAGTACTTC. This translates into CASSGLAGSETQYF.

This chain connects TRBV15 to TRBJ2-5; 9 nucleotides line up with TRBD1. Germline-derived CDR1 and CDR2 are LNHNV and YYDKDF (reference sequence). Trimming took 3 bases from V and 11 from J; bases not matched to a gene: 10. The CDR3 contains 14 residues. CDR3 bases: TGTGCCACCAGCAGCGGCGGGACAGGGTATTCGCAGTACTTC. It specifies CATSSGGTGYSQYF.

The chain couples TRBV12-3 or TRBV12-4 to TRBJ2-1, with TRBD1 identical over 7 bases. V shed 4 bases, J shed 9 bases, and the junction held 6 bases outside the gene matches. The CDR3 extends over 13 amino acids. In DNA form, the CDR3 reads TGTGCCAGCAGTTCGCCTCCAGGGGGTGAGCAGTTCTTC. This gives the protein CASSSPPGGEQFF.

The CDR3, as DNA: TGTGCCAGCTCACCATCGGACAGGAGCACCGGGGAGCTGTTTTTT. Its translation is CASSPSDRSTGELFF. The V gene is TRBV18, the J gene TRBJ2-2; 7 nucleotides align to TRBD1. J lost 4 bases, V lost 2 bases, and 4 bases had no gene match. Germline-derived CDR1 and CDR2 are KGHSH and LQKENI. The CDR3 runs to 15 residues.

The chain uses TRBV6-1 and TRBJ1-2, with D uncertain. CDR1 and CDR2 (germline): MNHNS, SASEGT. V lost 2 bases and J 4 bases, leaving 14 bases between the germline ends. The length of the CDR3 is 15 residues. DNA of the CDR3: TGTGCCAGCAGTGAAATGGCAGGTCCTACCTATGGCTACACCTTC. Encoded protein: CASSEMAGPTYGYTF.